The rows below give T cell receptor beta chains drawn from one sample of a study of OX40 agonist ivuxolimab in advanced cancers. The data were produced by immunoSEQ multiplex PCR, yet TCRdb's version contains in-frame clones alone and is incomplete. This table holds about 36,000 clones, approximately 80% found once. Sequenced material: CD4+ or CD8+ T cells sorted from blood, taken in a trial of the OX40 agonist ivuxolimab. The receptors shown here come from an adult with an advanced solid tumor such as melanoma, head and neck, liver or kidney cancer. CDR3s include the opening cysteine and the closing phenylalanine or tryptophan. D genes are given only for firm matches. Clone size is given for some rows only: seen once, a few or many times, or a class if the clone is expanded.

j_call v_call d_call clone_size cdr3_nt cdr3_aa
TRBJ2-1 TRBV5-6 . . TGTGCCAGCAGCTTGGCCCCGGCTAGGGAGCAGTTCTTC CASSLAPAREQFF
TRBJ2-2 TRBV6-5 . . TGTGCCAGCAGTTACCTGGTCAGGGCCGGGGAGCTGTTTTTT CASSYLVRAGELFF
TRBJ2-7 TRBV4-1 . . TGCGCCAGCAGCCAAGAAAATCCCCCCTACGAGCAGTACTTC CASSQENPPYEQYF
TRBJ2-4 TRBV19 TRBD1 . TGTGCCAGTAGTATAGATACGGCAGGGGGCACGAACATTCAGTACTTC CASSIDTAGGTNIQYF
TRBJ1-1 TRBV20-1 . . TGCAGTGCTAGAGACGCTGAAGCTTTCTTT CSARDAEAFF
TRBJ1-2 TRBV28 . . TGTGCCAGCAGCCGCGGGGTAGGAAACGGCTACACCTTC CASSRGVGNGYTF
TRBJ2-3 TRBV6-5 . . TGTGCCAGCAGTTATGGGGTAGCCGGGGATACGCAGTATTTT CASSYGVAGDTQYF
TRBJ1-4 TRBV11-2 TRBD1 . TGTGCCAGCAGCTTATTTCCCAGGGGGGGGAGAAATGAAAAACTGTTTTTT CASSLFPRGGRNEKLFF
TRBJ2-7 TRBV11-2 TRBD2 . TGTGCCAGCAGCTTAGCTGGGACTAGCGTCTACGAGCAGTACTTC CASSLAGTSVYEQYF
TRBJ2-5 TRBV19 . . TGTGCCAGTAGCCCCTCGGGAGCTCGGGAGACCCAGTACTTC CASSPSGARETQYF
TRBJ2-5 TRBV7-2 TRBD1 . TGTGCCAGCAGCTTTGACAGGGATGCTAGGGAAACCCAGTACTTC CASSFDRDARETQYF
TRBJ2-7 TRBV18 TRBD1 . TGTGCCAGCTCACCGACCGGGACAGGGTCCTACGAGCAGTACTTC CASSPTGTGSYEQYF
TRBJ2-2 TRBV19 . . TGTGCCAGTACCCCGACCACTCTGGGGGTTACCGGGGAGCTGTTTTTT CASTPTTLGVTGELFF
TRBJ2-3 TRBV2 . . TGTGCCAGCAGAGAGACAGCCGATACGCAGTATTTT CASRETADTQYF
TRBJ1-2 TRBV5-8 . . TGTGCCAGCAGCTTGGGACGGACAGCTAACTATGGCTACACCTTC CASSLGRTANYGYTF
TRBJ2-1 TRBV18 TRBD1 once TGTGCCAGCTCACCACCGGACAGGTCCCCCGATGAGCAGTTCTTC CASSPPDRSPDEQFF
TRBJ1-2 TRBV6-1 TRBD1 . TGTGCCAGCAGTGAAGCTGGGACAGTTGCTGGCTACACCTTC CASSEAGTVAGYTF
TRBJ2-2 TRBV14 . . TGTGCCAGCAGCCCTGTGACAGGGAACACCGGGGAGCTGTTTTTT CASSPVTGNTGELFF
TRBJ2-7 TRBV28 TRBD1 . TGTGCCAGCAGGGACAGGGGGCCCTACGAGCAGTACTTC CASRDRGPYEQYF
TRBJ2-3 TRBV7-3 . few TGTGCCAGCAGCCTGCGGCCGGGGGATACGCAGTATTTT CASSLRPGDTQYF
TRBJ1-4 TRBV28 . few TGTGCCAGCAGTTTTTGGGACGCAACTAATGAAAAACTGTTTTTT CASSFWDATNEKLFF
TRBJ2-1 TRBV18 TRBD2 . TGTGCCAGCTCATCTAGCGGGAGCTCCTACAATGAGCAGTTCTTC CASSSSGSSYNEQFF
TRBJ1-6 TRBV2 . few TGTGCCAGCAGTGAAAGAGGGAATTCACCCCTCCACTTT CASSERGNSPLHF